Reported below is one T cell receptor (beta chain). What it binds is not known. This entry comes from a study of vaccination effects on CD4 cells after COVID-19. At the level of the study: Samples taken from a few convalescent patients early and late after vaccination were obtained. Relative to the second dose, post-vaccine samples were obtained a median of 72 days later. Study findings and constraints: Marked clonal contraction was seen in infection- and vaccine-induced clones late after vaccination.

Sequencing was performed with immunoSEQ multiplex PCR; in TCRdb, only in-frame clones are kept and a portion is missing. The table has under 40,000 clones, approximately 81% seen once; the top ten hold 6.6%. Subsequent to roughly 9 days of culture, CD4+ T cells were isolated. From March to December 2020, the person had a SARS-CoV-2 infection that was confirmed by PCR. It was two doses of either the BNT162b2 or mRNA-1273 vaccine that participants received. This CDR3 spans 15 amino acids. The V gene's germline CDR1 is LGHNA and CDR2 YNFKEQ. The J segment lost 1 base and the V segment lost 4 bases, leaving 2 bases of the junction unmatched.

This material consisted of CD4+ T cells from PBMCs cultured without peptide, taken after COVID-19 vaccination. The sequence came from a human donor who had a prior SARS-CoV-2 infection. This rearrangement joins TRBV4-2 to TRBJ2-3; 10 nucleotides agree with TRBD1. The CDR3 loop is CASSRGTGGTDTQYF. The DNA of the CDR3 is TGTGCCAGCAGCCGAGGGACAGGGGGCACAGATACGCAGTATTTT.